The 16 T cell receptor beta chains below all came from one sample that was sequenced in a study of neurological immune-mediated disorders. TCRdb re-derived calls from the 5' RACE reads in MiXCR, one entry per CDR3 protein. The sample lists approximately 23,000 distinct CDR3 sequences; 10% were seen once. The material sequenced was PBMCs. The receptors shown here come from a woman aged 60 to 75 with HTLV-1-associated myelopathy (HAM/TSP).

In its sample, this clonotype was seen many times. The chain joins TRBV20-1 to TRBJ2-5; D might be TRBD1 (6 bases). This CDR3 is built from 10 residues. V lost 6 bases and J lost 5, with 7 bases in between. Germline assignment: CDR1 DFQATT and CDR2 SNEGSKA (reference sequence). The CDR3 DNA reads as TGCAGTGCAAGGGGGGAGACCCAGTACTTC. The encoded protein is CSARGETQYF.

In its sample, this clonotype ranks as medium-sized. The CDR3 region is CASRDRPQWEQYF. CDR3 sequence (DNA): TGCGCCAGCCGGGACAGACCCCAATGGGAGCAGTACTTC. The rearrangement uses TRBV5-1 and TRBJ2-7; TRBD1 agrees at 7 bases. The CDR3 length is 13 residues. Germline trimming cut 7 bases from V and 7 bases from J; bases unmatched to any gene: 11. Germline V gene sequence: CDR1 SGHRS, CDR2 YFSETQ.

This clonotype showed up many times. This sequence joins TRBV4-1 and TRBJ1-2; D unclear. The CDR3 has 13 amino acids. The germline V gene encodes CDR1 MGHRA and CDR2 YSYEKL. Trimming took 1 base from V and 6 from J, leaving 9 bases between them. The CDR3 DNA sequence: TGCGCCAGCAGCCAAGTGAGGGCGGATGGCTACACCTTC. As protein: CASSQVRADGYTF.

This clonotype was seen repeatedly, ten times or more. The chain combines TRBV29-1 with TRBJ1-1; 7 bases are a match to TRBD1. This CDR3 contains 13 residues. Trimming took 6 bases from V and 4 from J; bases not matched to a gene: 8. Germline lookup yields CDR1 SQVTM and CDR2 ANQGSEA. The CDR3 nucleotides are TGCAGCGTGTTCCCGACAGGGCCCACTGAAGCTTTCTTT. Amino acid sequence: CSVFPTGPTEAFF.

This clonotype was seen many times. The J gene is TRBJ1-5, the V gene TRBV20-1, with D unclear. CDR3 size: 13 residues. V lost 0 bases and J lost 1, with 4 bases in between. Germline-derived CDR1 and CDR2 are DFQATT and SNEGSKA (reference sequence). The CDR3 loop reads CSARDSSNQPQHF. CDR3 nucleotides: TGCAGTGCTAGAGACTCCAGCAATCAGCCCCAGCATTTT.

V and J are TRBV4-1 and TRBJ1-5, with unresolved D. The CDR3 length is 15 residues. With 0 bases removed from V and 6 bases from J, the gap between germline ends came to 12 bases. Germline CDR1 and CDR2: MGHRA and YSYEKL. CDR3 sequence reads: CASSQDWRETQPQHF. Written as DNA, the CDR3 is TGCGCCAGCAGCCAAGATTGGCGGGAAACTCAGCCCCAGCATTTT.

In its sample, this clonotype was seen many times. The chain carries TRBV5-1 and TRBJ1-4; D possibly corresponds to TRBD1 (5 bases). The V gene's germline CDR1 is SGHRS and CDR2 YFSETQ. The CDR3 length is 15 residues. The V end lost 3 bases, the J end lost 8 bases, and 17 bases lay between the germline ends. The CDR3, as DNA: TGCGCCAGCAGCTATAGTCCAGGGACGGTAGAAAAACTGTTTTTT. Translating gives CASSYSPGTVEKLFF.

This clonotype was seen repeatedly, ten times or more. J is TRBJ1-3 and V is TRBV7-9; D gene ambiguous. CDR3 length equals 15 residues. V shed 4 bases and J shed 0 bases, with 10 bases lying between them. CDR1 SEHNR and CDR2 FQNEAQ come from the germline V gene (reference sequence). CDR3: CASSSLGGSGNTIYF. In DNA, the CDR3 is TGTGCCAGCAGCTCGTTGGGAGGCTCTGGAAACACCATATATTTT.

Notes on this clonotype: A read error may explain this, as a much larger clone is one base away. The J gene is TRBJ1-4, the V gene TRBV18; possible D gene TRBD1, 5 bases. The germline gives CDR1 KGHSH, CDR2 LQKENI. The CDR3 totals 16 residues. The CDR3: CASSTPAGRASEKLFF. CDR3 nucleotide sequence: TGTGCCAGCTCAACACCGGCAGGGCGGGCAAGCGAAAAACTGTTTTTT.

This clonotype showed up many times. The rearrangement uses TRBV15 and TRBJ1-2; D is ambiguous. The CDR3 extends over 14 amino acids. CDR1 and CDR2 (germline): LNHNV, YYDKDF (reference sequence). Trimming took 0 bases from V and 0 from J, leaving 5 bases between them. The CDR3 DNA sequence: TGTGCCACCAGCAGAGATACAGCTAACTATGGCTACACCTTC. Translating it yields CATSRDTANYGYTF.

This clonotype showed up many times. This rearrangement joins TRBV5-5 to TRBJ2-1; D tentatively fits TRBD1 or TRBD2 (5 bases each). The CDR3 extends over 15 amino acids. V was shortened by 0 bases and J by 2 bases, with 9 bases between the two germline ends. In germline, CDR1 is SGHKS, CDR2 YYEKEE (reference sequence). The CDR3 loop reads CASSLEWGPYNEQFF. In DNA form, the CDR3 reads TGTGCCAGCAGCTTGGAATGGGGACCCTACAATGAGCAGTTCTTC.

This clonotype was counted ten times or more. This chain connects TRBV7-8 to TRBJ1-5; possible D gene TRBD1, 5 bases. Germline CDR1 SGHVS, CDR2 FQNEAQ. The CDR3 runs 15 residues. V was pared by 5 bases and J by 4 bases, with 15 bases between. CDR3 DNA: TGTGCCAGCAGCGAGCGACAGAACCCTAATCAGCCCCAGCATTTT. The encoded protein is CASSERQNPNQPQHF. Filled out from reference TRBV7-8 and TRBJ1-5, the complete variable domain reads GAGVSQSPRYKVAKRGQDVALRCDPISGHVSLFWYQQALGQGPEFLTYFQNEAQLDKSGLPSDRFFAERPEGSVSTLKIQRTQQEDSAVYLCASSERQNPNQPQHFGDGTRLSIL.

This clonotype was counted ten times or more. J is TRBJ2-3 and V is TRBV12-3 or TRBV12-4, with D perhaps TRBD2 (7 bases). Trimming stripped 5 bases from V and 4 bases from J, with 16 bases between. CDR3 size: 15 residues. The CDR3 loop is CASSPLGGAPDTQYF. The DNA for the CDR3 is TGTGCCAGCAGTCCCCTAGGGGGGGCCCCAGATACGCAGTATTTT.

At least ten counts were recorded for this clonotype. The chain carries TRBV7-9 and TRBJ1-6; 7 nucleotides align to TRBD1. The germline V gene encodes CDR1 SEHNR and CDR2 FQNEAQ (reference sequence). V lost 5 bases, J lost 4 bases, and 5 bases stayed unmatched. The CDR3 sequence is 15 residues long. CDR3 sequence reads: CASSENRGYNSPLHF. In DNA, the CDR3 is TGTGCCAGCAGCGAGAACAGGGGTTATAATTCACCCCTCCACTTT. Supplemented by reference TRBV7-9 and TRBJ1-6, the full variable domain reads DTGVSQNPRHKITKRGQNVTFRCDPISEHNRLYWYRQTLGQGPEFLTYFQNEAQLEKSRLLSDRFSAERPKGSFSTLEIQRTEQGDSAMYLCASSENRGYNSPLHFGNGTRLTVT.

This clonotype is deemed medium-sized. The chain couples TRBV30 to TRBJ1-2; D is perhaps TRBD1 (6 bases). The CDR3 is made up of 14 amino acids. Trimming took off 5 bases at V and 4 bases at J, with 17 bases between the two ends. CDR1 and CDR2 from the germline V gene are GTSNPN and SVGIG (reference sequence). The CDR3 DNA follows: TGTGCCTGGTCTATCCTCGACAGGATCTATGGCTACACCTTC. This sequence encodes CAWSILDRIYGYTF.

This clonotype is medium-sized within its sample. The V and J genes are TRBV9 and TRBJ2-2; D gene uncertain. The CDR3 spans 16 residues. CDR1 and CDR2 (germline): SGDLS, YYNGEE. Deletions cut 0 bases from V and 0 bases from J, with 9 bases between. Here the CDR3 DNA reads TGTGCCAGCAGCGTAGCACGGGCTGCGAACACCGGGGAGCTGTTTTTT. This sequence encodes CASSVARAANTGELFF.